The T cell receptor beta chain described here comes from a study of blood T cell repertoires in COVID-19 (dated by TCRdb to about 2020). Looking at the study overall: Samples from collaborators originated in the United States, Italy and Spain and spanned both the acute and convalescent phases of COVID-19. The material from the prospective study consisted of cDNA or gDNA derived from T cells, B-cell-depleted T cells, or PBMCs. Deeply sampled blood TCRbeta repertoires from subjects exposed to, actively infected with, or recovered from COVID-19 were included in the dataset. A freely available public database, intended as a resource for researchers studying the immune response to SARS-CoV-2, is where the repertoires were released. The samples were drawn from two sources: the first 160 participants of the ongoing ImmuneRACE study, and fewer than 1,500 subjects contributed by 6 global collaborators. The sample metadata nearly always contained a de-identified subject ID, COVID-19 status, age in years and sex. HLA class I and class II types, where available, came from metadata supplied by the sample provider rather than from assay-based typing.

As for this clone: Its antigen specificity is not known. Base qualities are not recorded, but no much larger clone differs from it by a single base.

The immunoSEQ Assay, a bias-controlled multiplex PCR, was used to amplify TCRbeta CDR3 regions from genomic DNA. As for the original processing: Nucleated cell counts per sample were estimated from amplification of reference gene primers within the assay. To quantify the absolute abundance of each unique TCRbeta CDR3 rearrangement, sequence reads were collapsed and filtered. For each sample, productive Simpson clonality was calculated by taking the square root of Simpson's diversity index across productive rearrangements. Held by TCRdb, this immuneACCESS table contains in-frame sequences only and omits some clones. Under half of the omission traces to an unresolved V gene where checked; the cause of the rest is unknown. The V and J calls and clone size were taken over from that table, and D and trimming were inferred from the DNA. Present in this sample are about 300,000 clones, around 90% of which were seen just once. Approximately 6% of the sample is taken by the ten largest.

The paper's findings and limits, for the study overall: The amount of clinical and demographic metadata varied by source and participant and was provided uncurated.

At one collaborating source in Seattle, patients were enrolled during active infection and were followed longitudinally through the course of disease. The collaborating institutions used their own protocols to collect whole blood in K2EDTA tubes. For TCRbeta analysis, collaborators shipped samples as frozen whole blood, isolated PBMCs, or DNA extracted from either of those sample types. The CDR1 and CDR2 encoded by the germline V gene are SGHAT and FQNNGV. The junction shows trimming of 5 bases on V and 4 bases on J, plus 17 bases between the germline ends. There are 15 amino acids in the CDR3, from cysteine to phenylalanine inclusive. Only CDR3 DNA is held: 45 bases, read in frame from base 1.

The chain is assembled from TRBV11-2 and TRBJ2-5; the D region possibly corresponds to TRBD2 (5 bases align). The sequence derives from a woman between 45 and 60 years old with COVID-19, enrolled during active disease. Sequencing used peripheral blood. The DNA reads TGTGCCAGCAGCCCTAGCCCTCGGCGAAGAGAGACCCAGTACTTC. This gives the protein CASSPSPRRRETQYF. Beyond the CDR3, the reference TRBV11-2 and TRBJ2-5 genes provide the residues; the full variable domain reads: EAGVAQSPRYKIIEKRQSVAFWCNPISGHATLYWYQQILGQGPKLLIQFQNNGVVDDSQLPKDRFSAERLKGVDSTLKIQPAKLEDSAVYLCASSPSPRRRETQYFGPGTRLLVL.